These 24 T cell receptor beta chains originate from one sample sequenced in a study of T cell repertoires in cytomegalovirus infection. These TCRs' antigens remain unknown. TCRdb re-called the reads with MiXCR, one entry per CDR3 protein. The sample holds about 920,000 distinct CDR3 sequences, less than 40% seen once. Specimen: cultured CD8+ T cells from PBMCs, collected from culture after CMV antigen stimulation. The receptors were gathered from a human donor in good health (CMV status not recorded). Some clones in this sample may be carry-over from other donors' samples.

The chain combines TRBV7-2 with TRBJ1-1; the D gene is possibly TRBD1 (5 bases). The V and J ends lost 4 bases and 8 bases respectively, with 14 bases between them. Per the germline V gene, CDR1 is SGHTA and CDR2 is FQGNSA. The CDR3 length is 13 residues. CDR3 nucleotide sequence: TGTGCCAGCAGCTATTTGTCCCGGGGGGAAGCTTTCTTT. It codes for CASSYLSRGEAFF.

J is TRBJ2-3 and V is TRBV6-2 or TRBV6-3; D is undetermined. CDR1 MNHEY and CDR2 SVGEGT come from the germline V gene. V was pared by 5 bases and J by 2 bases, with 14 bases between. The CDR3 is made up of 15 amino acids. The CDR3, as DNA: TGTGCCAGCAGTCCCTCTACTCCCTCCACAGATACGCAGTATTTT. It is translated as CASSPSTPSTDTQYF.

This clonotype was recorded at least ten times. This chain joins TRBV7-8 and TRBJ2-1; 13 bases agree with TRBD2. The CDR3 consists of 18 residues. The trim removed 0 bases at V and 5 bases at J, leaving 7 bases unmatched. The germline CDR1 and CDR2 sequences are SGHVS and FQNEAQ. This CDR3 reads CASSLARRLAGGNNEQFF. The CDR3 coding sequence is TGTGCCAGCAGCTTAGCTCGCCGACTAGCGGGGGGCAACAATGAGCAGTTCTTC.

The chain links TRBV5-1 to TRBJ2-7; TRBD2 agrees at 7 bases. V lost 7 bases, J lost 3 bases, and 13 bases stayed unmatched. Germline CDR1 is SGHRS and CDR2 is YFSETQ. The CDR3 has 15 residues. For the CDR3, the DNA is TGCGCCAGCGTACCTGAGCGGGGACCCATCTACGAGCAGTACTTC. It yields the protein CASVPERGPIYEQYF.

The chain carries TRBV27 and TRBJ2-3, with TRBD1 matching over 9 bases. In germline, CDR1 is MNHEY, CDR2 SMNVEV (reference sequence). The trim removed 6 bases at V and 1 base at J, leaving 17 bases unmatched. The CDR3 runs to 19 residues. CDR3 sequence reads: CASSPRGGQGPEGTDTQYF. CDR3 coding DNA: TGTGCCAGCAGCCCCCGTGGCGGACAGGGGCCAGAAGGCACAGATACGCAGTATTTT.

The CDR3 loop reads CASSSAGTASVYGYTF. The CDR3 nucleotides are TGTGCCAGCAGCTCGGCCGGGACAGCGTCCGTCTATGGCTACACCTTC. This rearrangement joins TRBV5-6 to TRBJ1-2, with TRBD1 identical over 7 bases. CDR1 is SGHDT, CDR2 YYEEEE, per germline. V lost 3 bases to trimming and J lost 4 bases; unmatched junction nucleotides: 12. The CDR3 is 16 residues long.

The genes are TRBV11-2 and TRBJ1-6; D is unclear. The CDR3 has 15 residues. CDR1 and CDR2 (germline): SGHAT, FQNNGV. Trimming left V 6 bases short and J 7 bases short, with 16 bases between. The chain's CDR3 is CASSPTGVWNSPLHF. CDR3 nucleotides: TGTGCCAGCAGTCCGACGGGAGTTTGGAATTCACCCCTCCACTTT. Full variable domain (rest looked up from reference TRBV11-2 and TRBJ1-6): EAGVAQSPRYKIIEKRQSVAFWCNPISGHATLYWYQQILGQGPKLLIQFQNNGVVDDSQLPKDRFSAERLKGVDSTLKIQPAKLEDSAVYLCASSPTGVWNSPLHFGNGTRLTVT.

This clonotype was observed a few times. The chain joins TRBV12-3 or TRBV12-4 to TRBJ1-5; the match to TRBD1 covers 7 bases. This CDR3 is built from 13 residues. Germline trimming cut 7 bases from V and 6 bases from J; bases unmatched to any gene: 6. CDR3 sequence reads: CASTPDRAQPQHF. Here the CDR3 DNA reads TGTGCCAGCACCCCTGACAGGGCTCAGCCCCAGCATTTT.

This clonotype was observed a handful of times. The rearrangement joins TRBV7-9 to TRBJ2-1, with 9 bases fitting TRBD2. The J segment lost 4 bases and the V segment lost 1 base, leaving 14 bases of the junction unmatched. CDR1 and CDR2 (germline): SEHNR, FQNEAQ (reference sequence). This CDR3 region has 19 residues. The CDR3 DNA reads TGTGCCAGCAGCTTAGAGGAAACTAAGCGGGGGGCACTATACAATGAGCAGTTCTTC. It codes for CASSLEETKRGALYNEQFF.

This clonotype was recorded a few times. This chain uses TRBV11-2 with TRBJ2-7; 7 bases map to TRBD1. The CDR3 loop spans 14 amino acids. The V and J ends lost 4 bases and 4 bases, in that order; junction bases with no gene match: 7. Germline loops: CDR1 SGHAT, CDR2 FQNNGV. Here the CDR3 reads CASSWRQGHYEQYV. In DNA form, the CDR3 reads TGTGCCAGCAGCTGGAGACAGGGACATTACGAGCAGTACGTC.

This clonotype has only a few counts. This chain uses TRBV6-2 or TRBV6-3 with TRBJ1-2; D is unclear. This CDR3 has 18 residues. V shed 7 bases and J shed 4 bases, with 28 bases lying between them. In germline, CDR1 is MNHEY, CDR2 SVGEGT. CDR3 in amino acids: CASKSQTRSTLRGYGYTF. CDR3 nucleotides: TGTGCCAGCAAAAGCCAGACACGATCTACACTCCGGGGCTATGGCTACACCTTC.

This chain links TRBV12-3 or TRBV12-4 with TRBJ1-4; D call uncertain. The CDR3 is 13 amino acids. V lost 3 bases and J lost 7, with 9 bases in between. The CDR3 region has the DNA TGTGCCAGCAGTTTCGGCCCGGGTGAAAAACTGTTTTTT. It specifies CASSFGPGEKLFF.

V and J are TRBV29-1 and TRBJ2-1; 15 bases align to TRBD2. V was clipped by 8 bases and J by 3 bases; unmatched bases: 14. Germline CDR1 reads SQVTM; CDR2 reads ANQGSEA. The CDR3 is 18 residues long. CDR3 amino acids: CSFRGMGLAGGLYNEQFF. In DNA form, the CDR3 reads TGCAGCTTTAGAGGTATGGGACTAGCGGGGGGTCTCTACAATGAGCAGTTCTTC.

This clonotype has more than one count but fewer than ten. The chain employs TRBV28 and TRBJ2-5, with TRBD2 matching over 12 bases. There are 17 residues in the CDR3. Trimming removed 4 bases from V and 2 bases from J; junction bases left unmatched: 8. Germline CDR1 reads MDHEN; CDR2 reads SYDVKM. The CDR3 DNA follows: TGTGCCAGCAGTTCCCGACTAGCGGGGGCCGATCAAGAGACCCAGTACTTC. Protein product: CASSSRLAGADQETQYF.

Only one count was recorded for this clonotype. The chain has TRBV20-1 and TRBJ2-7; D unclear. Germline-derived CDR1 and CDR2 are DFQATT and SNEGSKA (reference sequence). Deletions cut 0 bases from V and 2 bases from J, with 8 bases between. CDR3 length: 13 amino acids. CDR3 sequence (DNA): TGCAGTGCTAGAGACCGTACAACCTACGAGCAGTACTTC. Translation gives CSARDRTTYEQYF.

V gene TRBV10-3 combines with J gene TRBJ2-5, with D maybe TRBD2 (6 bases). Germline CDR1 reads ENHRY; CDR2 reads SYGVKD. The CDR3 totals 14 residues. V was cut by 8 bases and J by 2 bases, with 15 bases left in between. CDR3 nucleotide sequence: TGTGCCATCGCGGGACCTCCCCTGCAAGAGACCCAGTACTTC. This encodes CAIAGPPLQETQYF.

This sequence joins TRBV6-5 and TRBJ2-1; tentative D call: TRBD2 (5 bases). Germline-derived CDR1 and CDR2 are MNHEY and SVGAGI. Trimming took off 1 base at V and 6 bases at J, with 10 bases between the two ends. The CDR3 totals 14 residues. CDR3 coding DNA: TGTGCCAGCAGTTACTTCGGGGAACCCAATGAGCAGTTCTTC. Translated: CASSYFGEPNEQFF.

The chain recombines TRBV2 with TRBJ2-7; unclear D gene. Between the trimmed V and J ends, which lost 1 base and 0 bases, there was a span of 10 bases. CDR1 is SNHLY, CDR2 FYNNEI, per germline. The CDR3 is made up of 15 amino acids. The CDR3 DNA reads TGTGCCAGCAGTGAAGGACACTCAAGCTCCTACGAGCAGTACGTC. Amino acids: CASSEGHSSSYEQYV.

In its sample, this clonotype was seen a few times. J is TRBJ1-2 and V is TRBV27, with TRBD1 as a possible D gene (5 bases). The CDR3 has 14 amino acids. Trimming stripped 5 bases from V and 2 bases from J, with 12 bases between. The V gene's germline CDR1 is MNHEY and CDR2 SMNVEV (reference sequence). The CDR3 here is CASSPLKGNYGYTF. As DNA, the CDR3 is TGTGCCAGCAGTCCACTCAAGGGGAACTATGGCTACACCTTC.

The genes are TRBV7-9 and TRBJ1-2, with TRBD1 identical over 10 bases. With V trimmed by 4 bases and J by 6 bases, 5 bases remained unmatched. Germline loops: CDR1 SEHNR, CDR2 FQNEAQ (reference sequence). CDR3 length: 14 amino acids. The CDR3 nucleotides read TGTGCCAGCAGCTACCGGGACAGGGGAGATGGCTACACCTTC. Translating gives CASSYRDRGDGYTF.

The chain joins TRBV7-8 to TRBJ2-7; D may match TRBD1 or TRBD2 (5 bases each). The ends were cut back, 5 bases at V and 3 bases at J, with 17 bases in the middle. Per germline, CDR1 SGHVS and CDR2 FQNEAQ. The CDR3 is made up of 15 amino acids. The CDR3 nucleotides read TGTGCCAGCAGCGTTCAGGGACGGGTTAGCTACGAGCAGTACTTC. It is translated as CASSVQGRVSYEQYF.

Remarks on this clonotype: Being one base from a much bigger clone, this may be a read error. The gene calls are TRBV7-6 and TRBJ2-7; 8 positions match TRBD1. This CDR3 contains 13 residues. V lost 3 bases, J lost 5 bases, and 3 bases stayed unmatched. Germline lookup yields CDR1 SGHVS and CDR2 FNYEAQ. The CDR3 loop is CASSFETGDEQYV. CDR3 nucleotides: TGTGCCAGCAGCTTCGAGACAGGGGACGAGCAGTACGTC.

The chain carries TRBV7-6 and TRBJ2-3, with TRBD2 identical over 9 bases. Germline V gene data show CDR1 as SGHVS and CDR2 as FNYEAQ. The CDR3 is made up of 15 amino acids. The J segment lost 4 bases and the V segment lost 1 base, leaving 3 bases of the junction unmatched. DNA for the CDR3: TGTGCCAGCAGCTTAGTTGGCGGGGGGGCAGATACGCAGTATTTT. Amino acids: CASSLVGGGADTQYF.

This chain connects TRBV12-3 or TRBV12-4 to TRBJ2-5; D gene uncertain. The CDR3 is made up of 14 amino acids. Trimming removed 0 bases from V and 2 bases from J, with 7 bases in between. The CDR3 coding sequence is TGTGCCAGCAGTTTAGCGCTGGCTCAAGAGACCCAGTACTTC. Protein product: CASSLALAQETQYF.